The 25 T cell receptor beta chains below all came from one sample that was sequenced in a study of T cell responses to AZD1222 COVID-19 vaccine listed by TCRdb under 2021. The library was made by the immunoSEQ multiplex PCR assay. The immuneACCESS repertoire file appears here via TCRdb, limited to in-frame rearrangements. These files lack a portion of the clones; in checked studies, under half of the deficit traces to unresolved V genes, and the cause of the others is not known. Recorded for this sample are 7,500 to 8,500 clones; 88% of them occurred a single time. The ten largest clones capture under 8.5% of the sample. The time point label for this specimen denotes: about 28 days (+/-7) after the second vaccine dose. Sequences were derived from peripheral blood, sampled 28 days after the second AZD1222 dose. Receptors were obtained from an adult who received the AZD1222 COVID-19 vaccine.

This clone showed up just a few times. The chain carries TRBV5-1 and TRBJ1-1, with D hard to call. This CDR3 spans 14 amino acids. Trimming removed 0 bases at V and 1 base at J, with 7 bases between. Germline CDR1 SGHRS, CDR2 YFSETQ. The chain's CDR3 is CASSLDGENTEAFF. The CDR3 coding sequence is TGCGCCAGCAGCTTGGACGGTGAGAACACTGAAGCTTTCTTT.

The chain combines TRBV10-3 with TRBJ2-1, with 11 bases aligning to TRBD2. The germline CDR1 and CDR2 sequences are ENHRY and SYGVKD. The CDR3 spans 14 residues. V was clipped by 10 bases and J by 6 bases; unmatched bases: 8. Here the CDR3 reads CATHLGLAANEQFF. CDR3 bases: TGTGCCACCCACCTGGGACTAGCGGCCAATGAGCAGTTCTTC.

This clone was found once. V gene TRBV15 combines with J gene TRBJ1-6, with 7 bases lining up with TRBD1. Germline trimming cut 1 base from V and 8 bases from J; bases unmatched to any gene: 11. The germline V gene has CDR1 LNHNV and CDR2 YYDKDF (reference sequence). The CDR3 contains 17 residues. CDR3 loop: CATSRGPSGGSHSPLHF. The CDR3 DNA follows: TGTGCCACCAGCAGAGGCCCCTCAGGGGGTAGTCATTCACCCCTCCACTTT.

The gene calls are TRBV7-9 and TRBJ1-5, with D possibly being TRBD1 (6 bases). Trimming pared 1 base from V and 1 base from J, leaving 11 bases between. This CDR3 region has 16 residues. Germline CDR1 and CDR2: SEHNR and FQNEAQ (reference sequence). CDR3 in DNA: TGTGCCAGCAGCTTAGGGTTTGGGACAAGCAATCAGCCCCAGCATTTT. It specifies CASSLGFGTSNQPQHF. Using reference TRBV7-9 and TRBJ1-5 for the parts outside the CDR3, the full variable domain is DTGVSQNPRHKITKRGQNVTFRCDPISEHNRLYWYRQTLGQGPEFLTYFQNEAQLEKSRLLSDRFSAERPKGSFSTLEIQRTEQGDSAMYLCASSLGFGTSNQPQHFGDGTRLSIL.

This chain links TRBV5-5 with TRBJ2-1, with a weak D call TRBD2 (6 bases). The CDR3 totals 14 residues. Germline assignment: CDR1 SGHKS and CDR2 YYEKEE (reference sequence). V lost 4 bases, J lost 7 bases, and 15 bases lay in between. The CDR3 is CASSLWEAGNEQFF. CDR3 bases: TGTGCCAGCAGCCTTTGGGAGGCGGGTAATGAGCAGTTCTTC.

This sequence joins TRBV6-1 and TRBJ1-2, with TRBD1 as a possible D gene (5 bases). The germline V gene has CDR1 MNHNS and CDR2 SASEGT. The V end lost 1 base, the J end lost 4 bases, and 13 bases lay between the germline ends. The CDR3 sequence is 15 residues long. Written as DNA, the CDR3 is TGTGCCAGCAGTGAAGTCCAGGAGGGACGCTATGGCTACACCTTC. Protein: CASSEVQEGRYGYTF.

The CDR3 region has the DNA TGCGCCAGCAGCTTGGGCAGATCTGGAAACACCATATATTTT. It encodes CASSLGRSGNTIYF. The rearrangement links TRBV5-1 to TRBJ1-3, with no clear D. Trimming shortened V by 0 bases and J by 1 base, and 5 bases separated the two germline ends. CDR3 length equals 14 residues. In germline, CDR1 is SGHRS, CDR2 YFSETQ.

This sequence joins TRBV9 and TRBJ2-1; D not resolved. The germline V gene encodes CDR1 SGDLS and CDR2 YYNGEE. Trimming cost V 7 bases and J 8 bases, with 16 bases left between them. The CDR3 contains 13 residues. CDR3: CASGRYPADEQFF. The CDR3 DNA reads TGTGCCAGCGGTCGTTACCCAGCCGATGAGCAGTTCTTC.

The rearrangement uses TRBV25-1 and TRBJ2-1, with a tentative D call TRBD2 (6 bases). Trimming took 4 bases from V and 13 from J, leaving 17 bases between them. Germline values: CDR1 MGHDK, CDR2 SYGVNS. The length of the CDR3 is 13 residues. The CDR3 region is CASSAQTGGTQFF. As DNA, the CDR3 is TGTGCCAGCAGTGCCCAGACTGGGGGGACTCAGTTCTTC.

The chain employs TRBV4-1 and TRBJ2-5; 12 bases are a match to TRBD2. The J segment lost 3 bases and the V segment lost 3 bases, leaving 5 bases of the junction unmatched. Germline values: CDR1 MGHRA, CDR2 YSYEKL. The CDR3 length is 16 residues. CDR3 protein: CASSQPTSGREETQYF. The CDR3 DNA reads TGCGCCAGCAGCCAGCCGACTAGCGGGAGAGAAGAGACCCAGTACTTC.

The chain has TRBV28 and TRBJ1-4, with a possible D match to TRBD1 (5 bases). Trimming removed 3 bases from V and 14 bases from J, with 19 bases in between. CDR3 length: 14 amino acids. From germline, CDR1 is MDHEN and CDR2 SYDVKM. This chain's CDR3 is CASSFAGTPLLLFF. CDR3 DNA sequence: TGTGCCAGCAGTTTTGCCGGGACCCCTCTCTTGCTGTTTTTT.

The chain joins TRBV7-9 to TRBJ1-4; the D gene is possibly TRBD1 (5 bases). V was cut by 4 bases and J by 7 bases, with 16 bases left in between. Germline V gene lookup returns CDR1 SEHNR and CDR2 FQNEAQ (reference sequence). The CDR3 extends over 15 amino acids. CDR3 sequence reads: CASSSLEGRGEKLFF. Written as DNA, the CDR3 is TGTGCCAGCAGCTCCCTGGAGGGGAGAGGTGAAAAACTGTTTTTT.

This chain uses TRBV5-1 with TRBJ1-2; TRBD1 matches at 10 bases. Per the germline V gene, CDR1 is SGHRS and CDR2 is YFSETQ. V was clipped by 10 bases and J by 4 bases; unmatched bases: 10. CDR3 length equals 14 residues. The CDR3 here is CASEAGQGSYGYTF. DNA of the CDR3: TGCGCCTCTGAGGCGGGACAGGGGTCCTATGGCTACACCTTC.

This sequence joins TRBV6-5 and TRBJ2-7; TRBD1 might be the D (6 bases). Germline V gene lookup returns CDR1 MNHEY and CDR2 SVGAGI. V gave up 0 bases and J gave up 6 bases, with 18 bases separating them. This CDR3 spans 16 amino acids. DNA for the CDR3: TGTGCCAGCAGTTACTCAGCAGGGGCCCTAGATCTCGAGCAGTACTTC. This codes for CASSYSAGALDLEQYF.

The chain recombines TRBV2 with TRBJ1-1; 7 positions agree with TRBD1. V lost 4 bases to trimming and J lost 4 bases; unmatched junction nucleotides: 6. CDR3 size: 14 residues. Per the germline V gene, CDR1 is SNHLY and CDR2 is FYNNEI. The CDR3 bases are TGTGCCAGCAGTGCCAGACAGGGTTTCACTGAAGCTTTCTTT. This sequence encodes CASSARQGFTEAFF.

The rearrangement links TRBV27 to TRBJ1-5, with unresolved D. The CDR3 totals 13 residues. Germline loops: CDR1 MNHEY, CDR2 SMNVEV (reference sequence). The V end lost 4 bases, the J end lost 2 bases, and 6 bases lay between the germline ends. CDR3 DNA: TGTGCCAGCAGTTACCGGGGCAATCAGCCCCAGCATTTT. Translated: CASSYRGNQPQHF.

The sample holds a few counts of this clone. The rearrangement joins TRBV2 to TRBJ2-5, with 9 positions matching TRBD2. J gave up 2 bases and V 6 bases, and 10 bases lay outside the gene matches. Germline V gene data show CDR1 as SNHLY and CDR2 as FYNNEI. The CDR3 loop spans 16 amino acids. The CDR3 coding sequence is TGTGCCAGCAGGCAGCAACTCCTAGCGGGACAAGAGACCCAGTACTTC. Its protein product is CASRQQLLAGQETQYF.

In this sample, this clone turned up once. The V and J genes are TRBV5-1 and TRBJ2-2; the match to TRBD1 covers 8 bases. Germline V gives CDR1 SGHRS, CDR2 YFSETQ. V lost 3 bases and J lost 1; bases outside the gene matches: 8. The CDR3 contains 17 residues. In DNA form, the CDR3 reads TGCGCCAGCAGCTCCGTCGTAACAGGGGGGAACACCGGGGAGCTGTTTTTT. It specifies CASSSVVTGGNTGELFF.

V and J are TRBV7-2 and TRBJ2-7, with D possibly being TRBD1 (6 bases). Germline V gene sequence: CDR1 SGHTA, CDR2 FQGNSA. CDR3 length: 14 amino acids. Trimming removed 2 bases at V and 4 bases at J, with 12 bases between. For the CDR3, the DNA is TGTGCCAGCAGCTTAAAAGGGGACACTTACGAGCAGTACTTC. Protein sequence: CASSLKGDTYEQYF.

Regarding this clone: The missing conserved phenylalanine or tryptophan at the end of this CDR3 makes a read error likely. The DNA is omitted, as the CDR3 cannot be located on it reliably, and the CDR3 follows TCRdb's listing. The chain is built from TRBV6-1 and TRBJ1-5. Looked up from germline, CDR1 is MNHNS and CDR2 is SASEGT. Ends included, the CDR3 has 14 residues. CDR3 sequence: CASSERYGAGPVRL.

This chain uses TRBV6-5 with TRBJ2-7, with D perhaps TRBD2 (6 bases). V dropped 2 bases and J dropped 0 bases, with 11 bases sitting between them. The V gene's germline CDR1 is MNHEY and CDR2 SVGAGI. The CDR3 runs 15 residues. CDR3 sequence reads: CASSYRRGGSYEQYF. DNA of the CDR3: TGTGCCAGCAGTTACAGGCGGGGTGGCTCCTACGAGCAGTACTTC.

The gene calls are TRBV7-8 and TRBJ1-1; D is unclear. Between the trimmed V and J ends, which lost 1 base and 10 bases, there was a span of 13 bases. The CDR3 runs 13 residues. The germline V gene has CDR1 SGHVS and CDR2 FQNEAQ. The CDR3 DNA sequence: TGTGCCAGCAGCTTAGGGGGAGAGATGGCAGCTTTCTTT. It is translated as CASSLGGEMAAFF.

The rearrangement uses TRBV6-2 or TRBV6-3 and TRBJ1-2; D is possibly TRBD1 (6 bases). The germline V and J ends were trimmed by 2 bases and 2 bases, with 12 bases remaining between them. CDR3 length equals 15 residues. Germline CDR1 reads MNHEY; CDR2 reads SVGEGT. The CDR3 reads CASSYGVGQNYGYTF. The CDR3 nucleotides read TGTGCCAGCAGTTACGGGGTCGGACAGAACTATGGCTACACCTTC.

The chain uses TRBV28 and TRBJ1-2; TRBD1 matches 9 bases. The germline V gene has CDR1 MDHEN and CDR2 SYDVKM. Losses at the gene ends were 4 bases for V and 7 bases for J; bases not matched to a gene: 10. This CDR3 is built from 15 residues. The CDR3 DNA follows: TGTGCCAGCAGTTCCTCGGGACAGGGACCGCTTGGCTACACCTTC. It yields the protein CASSSSGQGPLGYTF.

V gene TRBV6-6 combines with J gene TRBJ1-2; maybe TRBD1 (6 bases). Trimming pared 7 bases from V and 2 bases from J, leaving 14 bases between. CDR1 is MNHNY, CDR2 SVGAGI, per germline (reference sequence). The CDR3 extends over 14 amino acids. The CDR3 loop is CASTPRGVNYGYTF. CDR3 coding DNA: TGTGCCAGCACTCCCAGGGGTGTGAACTATGGCTACACCTTC.